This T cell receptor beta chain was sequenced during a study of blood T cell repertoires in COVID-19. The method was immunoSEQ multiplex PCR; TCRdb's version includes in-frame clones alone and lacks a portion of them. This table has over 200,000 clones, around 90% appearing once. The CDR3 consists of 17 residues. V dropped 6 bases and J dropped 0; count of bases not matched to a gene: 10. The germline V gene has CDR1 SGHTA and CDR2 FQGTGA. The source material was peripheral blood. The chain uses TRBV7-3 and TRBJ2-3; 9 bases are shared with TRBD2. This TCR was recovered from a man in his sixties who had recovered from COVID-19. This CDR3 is CASRRASGTSSTDTQYF. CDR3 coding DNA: TGTGCCAGCAGGCGGGCTAGCGGGACGTCTAGCACAGATACGCAGTATTTT.